A single count supports the clone carrying this T cell receptor beta chain. The data stem from a study of blood T cell repertoires in COVID-19. In terms of age and location, participants ranged from roughly 18 to 95 years and lived in about 25 US areas. In assigning cohorts, the study relied on participant-reported clinical history. The table came from immunoSEQ multiplex PCR; TCRdb's copy has only in-frame clones and leaves some out. The repertoire holds 200,000 to 250,000 clones, with around 80% as singletons. Germline V gene data show CDR1 as SQVTM and CDR2 as ANQGSEA. CDR3 length: 15 amino acids. V lost 7 bases, J lost 7 bases, and 23 bases lay in between.

The TCR comes from a man between 25 and 39 years old with acute COVID-19. This sequence joins TRBV29-1 and TRBJ2-1; D is possibly TRBD1 (6 bases). Sequencing was performed on PBMCs or T cells enriched from blood (not recorded which). CDR3 nucleotides: TGCAGCGCACAGGGTTCGGCAGGCCGAGGGAATGAGCAGTTCTTC. This gives the protein CSAQGSAGRGNEQFF.